The entry below describes one T cell receptor (beta chain). Its antigen remains unidentified. This sample was taken from a study of blood T cells in healthy people across ages. Study-wide results and caveats: Unsorted PBMCs blocked a conclusive comparison of naive and antigen-experienced cells. Older age coincided with a roughly linear decline in TCR beta diversity per million T cells.

Germline V CDR1 and CDR2: LNHNV, YYDKDF (reference sequence). The CDR3 consists of 15 residues. V was clipped by 0 bases and J by 7 bases, with 13 bases between them. Total RNA extraction produced at least 5.5 micrograms (per sample) for the study. Then a second PCR, running about 6 to 12 cycles, was carried out with a sample-barcoded 5' primer and a J-beta primer mix. Per-sample output comprised a minimum of 3 million paired-end reads containing CDR3. One entry per CDR3 protein results from TCRdb running MiXCR on the 5' RACE reads. The table shows about 1.6 million distinct CDR3 sequences, with roughly 32% occurring only once.

The sequenced sample was blood. The origin of this receptor is a woman aged 25 to 39 in good health. The chain uses TRBV15 and TRBJ2-1; D uncertain. The CDR3 DNA reads TGTGCCACCAGCAGAGATTTGGGCTACGGGAATGAGCAGTTCTTC. This codes for CATSRDLGYGNEQFF.